The 27 T cell receptor delta chains below all came from one sample that was sequenced in a study of gamma-delta T cells after stem cell transplantation. TCRdb reprocessed the RT-PCR reads through CATT. The repertoire holds some 540 delta-chain clones, about 10% seen once, with approximately 62% in the top ten. Sequencing was done on a sample of gamma-delta T cells. The receptors here all came from a human donor. It is not recorded whose cells these are; they may come from a transplant donor.

This clone has only a few counts. A far more abundant clone sits one base away, making this likely a read error. This CDR3 is also generated by other DNA sequences in the sample. This chain links TRDV2 with TRDJ1; 10 bases are a match to TRDD3. The length of the CDR3 is 17 residues. V trimming: 2 bases; J trimming: 0 bases; junction bases outside the gene matches: 8. Germline values: CDR1 GEAIGNYY, CDR2 EKD. The chain's CDR3 is CACDNVLGDTYTDKLIF. The CDR3 DNA reads as TGTGCCTGTGACAATGTATTGGGGGATACTTACACCGATAAACTCATCTTT.

This clone was counted between two and nine times. The amino acid sequence in TCRdb belongs to a much larger clone and departs from this DNA's translation at residue 4, likely a sequencing read error; the sequence shown is translated from the DNA. The chain joins TRDV2 to TRDJ1, with D perhaps matching TRDD3 (5 bases). Germline V gene lookup returns CDR1 GEAIGNYY and CDR2 EKD. This CDR3 region has 18 residues. The CDR3 is CACGTVPPPGGHTDKLIF. In DNA, the CDR3 is TGTGCCTGTGGCACCGTGCCCCCCCCCGGGGGTCACACCGATAAACTCATCTTT.

Worth noting for this clone: The amino acid sequence in TCRdb belongs to a much larger clone and departs from this DNA's translation at residue 14, likely a sequencing read error; the sequence shown is translated from the DNA. The chain employs TRDV2 and TRDJ1; 11 positions match TRDD3. The CDR3 length is 16 residues. Germline assignment: CDR1 GEAIGNYY and CDR2 EKD. CDR3 nucleotides: TGTGCCTGTTCTTCCTTATTGGGGGATACGACCGATAAACCCATCTTT. It specifies CACSSLLGDTTDKPIF.

As for this clone: TCRdb lists the protein of a much larger clone for this DNA, which differs at residue 14, so this is likely a read error; the protein given here is translated from the DNA itself. V and J are TRDV2 and TRDJ3; 8 bases agree with TRDD3. The CDR3 totals 22 residues. V was pared by 1 base and J by 3 bases, with 19 bases of the junction left unmatched. CDR1 and CDR2 from the germline V gene are GEAIGNYY and EKD. DNA of the CDR3: TGTGCCTGTGACACTGGAACTGGGGGTTCTCTCTTAAGCTTCTGGGACACCCGACAGATGTTTTTC. Encoded protein: CACDTGTGGSLLSFWDTRQMFF.

As concerns this clone: The protein that TCRdb holds for this DNA derives from a much larger clone and differs from the translated DNA at residue 13, which likely indicates a read error; the protein shown here is translated from the DNA. The rearrangement links TRDV2 to TRDJ3, with 8 bases matching TRDD3. V shed 1 base and J 0 bases; nucleotides not matched to a gene: 16. CDR3 length: 22 residues. Germline values: CDR1 GEAIGNYY, CDR2 EKD. The CDR3 region has the DNA TGTGCCTGTGACACTGGAACTGGGGGTTCTCTCTTAGGCTCCTGGGACACCCGACAGATGTTTTTC. Protein sequence: CACDTGTGGSLLGSWDTRQMFF.

This clone ranks as medium-sized. The chain carries TRDV2 and TRDJ1, with 10 positions matching TRDD3. Germline V gene lookup returns CDR1 GEAIGNYY and CDR2 EKD. This CDR3 comprises 22 residues. V lost 0 bases, J lost 2 bases, and 23 bases stayed unmatched. The CDR3 loop reads CACDTLLPTSGQGDTRTDKLIF. CDR3 bases: TGTGCCTGTGACACCCTTCTTCCTACCTCAGGACAGGGGGATACGCGGACCGATAAACTCATCTTT.

About this clone itself: For this DNA, TCRdb reports the protein of a much larger clone, which diverges at residue 5, most likely from a read error; the protein presented here is translated directly from the DNA. The chain couples TRDV2 to TRDJ3, with 11 bases matching TRDD3. Per the germline V gene, CDR1 is GEAIGNYY and CDR2 is EKD. This CDR3 is built from 17 residues. Trimming cost V 3 bases and J 3 bases; bases outside gene matches: 3. The CDR3 DNA reads as TGTGCCTGTGACGATACTGGGGGATACTGGGACACCCGACAGATGTTTTTC. It specifies CACDDTGGYWDTRQMFF.

This clone was picked up a small number of times. This likely came from a read error, as a far larger clone is one base away. Other nucleotide sequences in the sample specify the same CDR3. The V call is TRDV2, the J call TRDJ1, with 11 bases that match TRDD3. Germline V CDR1 and CDR2: GEAIGNYY, EKD. The CDR3 has 16 amino acids. CDR3 sequence (DNA): TGCGCCTGTTCTTCCTTATTGGGGGATACGACCGATAAACTCATCTTT. Protein: CACSSLLGDTTDKLIF.

This clone has a handful of counts. The protein in TCRdb stems from a much larger clone and differs at residue 6 from this DNA's translation, likely a read error; here the protein is translated from the DNA. J is TRDJ1 and V is TRDV2; TRDD3 might be the D (6 bases). This CDR3 has 16 amino acids. The germline gives CDR1 GEAIGNYY, CDR2 EKD. Trimming removed 7 bases from V and 0 bases from J, with 20 bases in between. The CDR3 reads CACDPPGIADTDKLIF. Written as DNA, the CDR3 is TGTGCCTGCGACCCTCCGGGGATCGCCGACACCGATAAACTCATCTTT.

By share of the sample, this clone is medium-sized. A far larger clone is one nucleotide away, so this likely arose from a read error. This chain connects TRDV2 to TRDJ1, with 8 nucleotides matching TRDD3. After removal of 0 bases from V and 4 bases from J, the junction contained 3 bases not matched to a gene. The CDR3 is 14 residues long. CDR1 and CDR2 from the germline V gene are GEAIGNYY and EKD. The CDR3 loop reads CACDTLGERDKLIF. In DNA form, the CDR3 reads TGTGCCTGTGACACCCTGGGGGAGCGCGATAAACTCATCTTT.

This clone was detected only a few times. The TCRdb record carries a much larger clone's protein, which differs from this DNA's translation at residue 4; a read error is the likely cause, and the protein listed here is the DNA translation. The V call is TRDV2, the J call TRDJ2; 8 bases match TRDD3. The CDR3 loop spans 18 amino acids. CDR1 GEAIGNYY and CDR2 EKD come from the germline V gene. The ends lost 5 bases at V and 0 bases at J; junction bases unmatched: 13. The CDR3 DNA is TGTGCCTGTGTCCAGGGGTACTGGGGGTTCTCTTTGACAGCACAACTCTTCTTT. It translates to CACVQGYWGFSLTAQLFF.

As concerns this clone: It differs at one base from a far larger clone, so likely a read error. The sample holds other DNA sequences that translate to the same CDR3. The chain uses TRDV2 and TRDJ1, with 9 bases fitting TRDD3. Germline V gene sequence: CDR1 GEAIGNYY, CDR2 EKD. The CDR3 extends over 16 amino acids. The CDR3 spells CACDILTGGPTDKLIF. CDR3 DNA: TGTGCCTGTGACATTCTGACTGGGGGACCCACCGATAAACTTATCTTT.

Judged by abundance, this clone is medium-sized. The rearrangement links TRDV2 to TRDJ1; D call uncertain. Germline loops: CDR1 GEAIGNYY, CDR2 EKD. Trimming took off 0 bases at V and 4 bases at J, with 11 bases between the two ends. This CDR3 spans 14 amino acids. For the CDR3, the DNA is TGTGCCTGTGACACCGAATGGGCATACGATAAACTCATCTTT. Translated, it gives CACDTEWAYDKLIF.

Within the sample, this clone is hyperexpanded. This same CDR3 is encoded by further DNA sequences in the sample. The chain employs TRDV2 and TRDJ1, with TRDD3 identical over 9 bases. CDR3 length equals 16 residues. J lost 1 base, V lost 2 bases, and 7 bases had no gene match. Looked up from germline, CDR1 is GEAIGNYY and CDR2 is EKD. The CDR3 sequence: CACDILTGGPTDKLIF. In nucleotides, the CDR3 is TGTGCCTGTGACATTCTGACTGGGGGACCCACCGATAAACTCATCTTT.

This clone ranks as large. The chain is built from TRDV2 and TRDJ2, with 7 bases lining up with TRDD3. The V gene end was trimmed by 0 bases and the J gene end by 0 bases; junction bases not matched to a gene: 3. The CDR3 has 16 amino acids. CDR1 and CDR2 (germline): GEAIGNYY, EKD. CDR3 region: CACDTIGGALTAQLFF. DNA of the CDR3: TGTGCCTGTGACACCATTGGGGGAGCTTTGACAGCACAACTCTTCTTT.

This clone is large. Other DNA sequences in this sample translate to the same CDR3. This chain uses TRDV2 with TRDJ1; TRDD3 matches 10 bases. Germline V gene data show CDR1 as GEAIGNYY and CDR2 as EKD. With V trimmed by 3 bases and J by 3 bases, 12 bases remained unmatched. The CDR3 sequence is 17 residues long. CDR3 coding DNA: TGTGCCTGTGACTCATTAGAAGGGGGATACGCTGCCGATAAACTCATCTTT. Translated, it gives CACDSLEGGYAADKLIF.

In this sample, this clone turned up a few times. A single base is all that separates this from a far larger clone, so a read error is likely. In the same sample, other DNA sequences code for this CDR3. The CDR3: CACDTAGGYGDESSWDTRQMFF. The CDR3 DNA follows: TGTGCCTGCGACACAGCTGGGGGATACGGTGATGAAAGCTCCTGGGACACCCGACAGATGTTTTTC. V is TRDV2 and J is TRDJ3, with 12 bases aligning to TRDD3. The CDR3 is made up of 22 amino acids. Per germline, CDR1 GEAIGNYY and CDR2 EKD.

Details on this clone: This likely reflects a read error, since a far larger clone is one base away. The sample holds other DNA sequences that translate to the same CDR3. This chain uses TRDV2 with TRDJ3, with 12 bases aligning to TRDD3. The germline V gene encodes CDR1 GEAIGNYY and CDR2 EKD. This CDR3 spans 22 amino acids. V gave up 1 base and J gave up 0 bases; unmatched junction bases: 12. Here the CDR3 DNA reads TGTGCCTGTGACACAGCTGGGGGATACGGCGATGAAAGCTCCTGGGACACCCGACAGATGTTTTTC. Translation: CACDTAGGYGDESSWDTRQMFF.

This clone counts as large. The gene calls are TRDV2 and TRDJ3; 12 nucleotides agree with TRDD3. Looked up from germline, CDR1 is GEAIGNYY and CDR2 is EKD. The CDR3 runs 20 residues. Unmatched junction bases numbered 8, after V lost 3 bases and J lost 0 bases. The CDR3 DNA sequence: TGTGCCTGTGACTCGAACTGGGGGATACAGAACTCCTGGGACACCCGACAGATGTTTTTC. Protein product: CACDSNWGIQNSWDTRQMFF.

By its share, this clone is large (0.1 to 1%). The chain employs TRDV2 and TRDJ1; TRDD3 is a possible D gene (6 bases). This CDR3 contains 15 residues. Germline lookup yields CDR1 GEAIGNYY and CDR2 EKD. Trimming pared 3 bases from V and 2 bases from J, leaving 15 bases between. The CDR3 loop is CACDGIAPRTDKLIF. Written as DNA, the CDR3 is TGTGCCTGTGACGGGATAGCCCCACGGACCGATAAACTCATCTTT.

This clone is labeled large. V gene TRDV2 combines with J gene TRDJ2; 10 positions match TRDD3. V lost 0 bases, J lost 6 bases, and 0 bases stayed unmatched. Germline CDR1 reads GEAIGNYY; CDR2 reads EKD. CDR3 length: 14 residues. CDR3 coding DNA: TGTGCCTGTGACACCTGGGGGATACCAGCACAACTCTTCTTT. The encoded protein is CACDTWGIPAQLFF.

This clone is labeled medium-sized. The likely explanation is a read error, given a far larger clone one base away. This sequence joins TRDV2 and TRDJ1, with 11 bases that match TRDD3. The CDR3 consists of 14 residues. Germline V CDR1 and CDR2: GEAIGNYY, EKD. The CDR3 region has the DNA TGTGCCTGTGACACGCTGGGGGATACCGATAAACCCATCTTT. Its protein is CACDTLGDTDKPIF.

This clone was seen a handful of times. TCRdb has a much larger clone's protein, which differs at residue 12 from the translation of this DNA, likely because of a read error; what is shown is the protein translated from the DNA. This chain joins TRDV2 and TRDJ1, with 8 bases fitting TRDD3. The CDR3 extends over 14 amino acids. The germline V gene encodes CDR1 GEAIGNYY and CDR2 EKD. CDR3 sequence reads: CACDTLGEHDKFIF. As DNA, the CDR3 is TGTGCCTGTGACACCCTGGGGGAGCACGATAAATTCATCTTT.

This clone was observed a handful of times. A far larger clone differs by one base, so this is likely a read error. The sample has other DNA sequences that encode this CDR3 too. The chain recombines TRDV2 with TRDJ1; TRDD3 is a possible D gene (5 bases). V shed 0 bases and J shed 0 bases, with 19 bases lying between them. Germline loops: CDR1 GEAIGNYY, CDR2 EKD. The CDR3 has 18 residues. The CDR3 sequence: CACDTVPPPGGHTDKLIF. The CDR3 region has the DNA TGTGCCTGTGACACCGTGCCCCCTCCCGGGGGTCACACCGATAAACTCATCTTT.

Comments on this clone: With a far larger clone one base away, a read error is the likely cause. The rearrangement joins TRDV2 to TRDJ3; D possibly corresponds to TRDD3 (5 bases). The CDR3 spans 19 residues. Germline V gene sequence: CDR1 GEAIGNYY, CDR2 EKD. V gave up 0 bases and J gave up 2 bases, with 16 bases separating them. The CDR3 sequence: CACDTVLAPSPWDTRQMFF. The CDR3 nucleotides are TGTGCCTGTGACACCGTACTGGCCCCGAGCCCCTGGGACACCCGACAGATGTTTTTC.

In its sample, this clone is medium-sized. The CDR3 reads CACDTVGDSSWDTRQMFF. The CDR3 nucleotides are TGTGCCTGTGACACCGTGGGGGATAGCTCCTGGGACACCCGACAGATGTTTTTC. The chain uses TRDV2 and TRDJ3; 9 bases line up with TRDD3. The V gene's germline CDR1 is GEAIGNYY and CDR2 EKD. The ends lost 0 bases at V and 0 bases at J; junction bases unmatched: 2. The CDR3 loop spans 18 amino acids.

This clone is medium-sized by share. Other DNA sequences in the same sample also yield this CDR3. This CDR3 is CACDSSNLPRVLGDLFYTDKLIF. The CDR3 DNA is TGTGCCTGTGACTCTTCAAACCTTCCCCGAGTACTGGGGGATTTATTTTACACCGATAAACTCATCTTT. This chain connects TRDV2 to TRDJ1; TRDD3 aligns across 10 bases. J gave up 0 bases and V 3 bases, and 27 bases lay outside the gene matches. CDR3 size: 23 residues. CDR1 and CDR2 (germline): GEAIGNYY, EKD.